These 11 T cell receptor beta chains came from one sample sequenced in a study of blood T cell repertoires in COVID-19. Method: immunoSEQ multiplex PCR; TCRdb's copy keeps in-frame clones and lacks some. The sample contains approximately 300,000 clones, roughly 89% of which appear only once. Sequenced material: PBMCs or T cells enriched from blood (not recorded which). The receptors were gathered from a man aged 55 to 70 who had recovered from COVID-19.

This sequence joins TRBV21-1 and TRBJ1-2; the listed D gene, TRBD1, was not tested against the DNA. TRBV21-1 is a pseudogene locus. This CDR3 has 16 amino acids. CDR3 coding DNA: TGTGCCAGCAGTTTAAAAGGGACAGTTATGGCCTATGGCTACACCTTC. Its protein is CASSLKGTVMAYGYTF.

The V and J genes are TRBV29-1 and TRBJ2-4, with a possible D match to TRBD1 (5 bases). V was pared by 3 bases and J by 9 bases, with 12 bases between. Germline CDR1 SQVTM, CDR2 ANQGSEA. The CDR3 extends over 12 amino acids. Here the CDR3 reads CSVEWERGIQYF. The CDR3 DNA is TGCAGCGTTGAGTGGGAAAGGGGCATTCAGTACTTC.

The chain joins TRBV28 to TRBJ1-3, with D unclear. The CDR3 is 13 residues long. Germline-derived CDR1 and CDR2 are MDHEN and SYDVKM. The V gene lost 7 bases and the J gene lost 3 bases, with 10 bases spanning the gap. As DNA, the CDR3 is TGTGCCAGCATGGAGGGTGATGGAAACACCATATATTTT. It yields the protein CASMEGDGNTIYF.

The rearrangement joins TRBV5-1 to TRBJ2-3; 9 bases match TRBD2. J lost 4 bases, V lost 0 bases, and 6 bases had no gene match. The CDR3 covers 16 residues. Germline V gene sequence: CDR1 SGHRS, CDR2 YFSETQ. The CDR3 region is CASSLGSGSGADTQYF. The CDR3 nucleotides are TGCGCCAGCAGCTTGGGTAGCGGGAGTGGGGCAGATACGCAGTATTTT.

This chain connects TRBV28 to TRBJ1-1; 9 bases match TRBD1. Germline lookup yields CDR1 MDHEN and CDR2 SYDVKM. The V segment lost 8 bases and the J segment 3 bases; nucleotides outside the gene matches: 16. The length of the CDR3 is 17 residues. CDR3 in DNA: TGTGCCAGCGCCTTGGGGGCCGGGACAGGGATCTACACTGAAGCTTTCTTT. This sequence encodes CASALGAGTGIYTEAFF.

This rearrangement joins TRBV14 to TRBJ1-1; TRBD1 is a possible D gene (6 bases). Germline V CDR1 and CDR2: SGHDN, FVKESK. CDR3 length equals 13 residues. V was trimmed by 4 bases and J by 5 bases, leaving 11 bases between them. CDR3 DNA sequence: TGTGCCAGCAGCCCCCAAGGGGGAACTGAAGCTTTCTTT. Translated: CASSPQGGTEAFF.

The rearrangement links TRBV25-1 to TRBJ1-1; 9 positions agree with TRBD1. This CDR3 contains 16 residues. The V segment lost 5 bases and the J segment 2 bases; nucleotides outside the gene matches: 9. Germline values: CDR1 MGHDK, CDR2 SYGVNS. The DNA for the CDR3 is TGTGCCAGCAGTAGAGGACAGGGGATCTTAAACACTGAAGCTTTCTTT. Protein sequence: CASSRGQGILNTEAFF. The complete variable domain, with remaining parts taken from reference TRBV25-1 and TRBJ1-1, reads EADIYQTPRYLVIGTGKKITLECSQTMGHDKMYWYQQDPGMELHLIHYSYGVNSTEKGDLSSESTVSRIRTEHFPLTLESARPSHTSQYLCASSRGQGILNTEAFFGQGTRLTVV.

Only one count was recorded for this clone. CDR3 protein: CASSTRRGSGNTIYF. The CDR3 DNA sequence: TGTGCCAGCAGTACCCGACGGGGCTCTGGAAACACCATATATTTT. The chain employs TRBV28 and TRBJ1-3, with D hard to call. The germline V gene encodes CDR1 MDHEN and CDR2 SYDVKM. This CDR3 region has 15 residues. V was cut by 5 bases and J by 0 bases, with 11 bases left in between.

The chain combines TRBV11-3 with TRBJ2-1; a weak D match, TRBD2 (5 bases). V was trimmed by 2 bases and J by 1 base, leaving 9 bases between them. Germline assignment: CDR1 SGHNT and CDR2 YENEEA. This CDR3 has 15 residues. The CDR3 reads CASSLRGQSYNEQFF. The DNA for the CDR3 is TGTGCCAGCAGCTTACGCGGGCAGTCCTACAATGAGCAGTTCTTC.

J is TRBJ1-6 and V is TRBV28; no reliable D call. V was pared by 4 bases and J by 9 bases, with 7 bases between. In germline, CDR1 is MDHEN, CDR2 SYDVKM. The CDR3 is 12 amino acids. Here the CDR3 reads CASSSGGSPLHF. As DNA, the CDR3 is TGTGCCAGCAGTTCGGGTGGTTCACCCCTCCACTTT.

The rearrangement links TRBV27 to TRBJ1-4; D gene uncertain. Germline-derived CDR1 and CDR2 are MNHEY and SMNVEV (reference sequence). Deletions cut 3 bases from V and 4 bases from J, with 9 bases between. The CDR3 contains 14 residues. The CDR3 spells CASSLAGLNEKLFF. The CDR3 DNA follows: TGTGCCAGCAGTTTGGCCGGACTTAATGAAAAACTGTTTTTT.